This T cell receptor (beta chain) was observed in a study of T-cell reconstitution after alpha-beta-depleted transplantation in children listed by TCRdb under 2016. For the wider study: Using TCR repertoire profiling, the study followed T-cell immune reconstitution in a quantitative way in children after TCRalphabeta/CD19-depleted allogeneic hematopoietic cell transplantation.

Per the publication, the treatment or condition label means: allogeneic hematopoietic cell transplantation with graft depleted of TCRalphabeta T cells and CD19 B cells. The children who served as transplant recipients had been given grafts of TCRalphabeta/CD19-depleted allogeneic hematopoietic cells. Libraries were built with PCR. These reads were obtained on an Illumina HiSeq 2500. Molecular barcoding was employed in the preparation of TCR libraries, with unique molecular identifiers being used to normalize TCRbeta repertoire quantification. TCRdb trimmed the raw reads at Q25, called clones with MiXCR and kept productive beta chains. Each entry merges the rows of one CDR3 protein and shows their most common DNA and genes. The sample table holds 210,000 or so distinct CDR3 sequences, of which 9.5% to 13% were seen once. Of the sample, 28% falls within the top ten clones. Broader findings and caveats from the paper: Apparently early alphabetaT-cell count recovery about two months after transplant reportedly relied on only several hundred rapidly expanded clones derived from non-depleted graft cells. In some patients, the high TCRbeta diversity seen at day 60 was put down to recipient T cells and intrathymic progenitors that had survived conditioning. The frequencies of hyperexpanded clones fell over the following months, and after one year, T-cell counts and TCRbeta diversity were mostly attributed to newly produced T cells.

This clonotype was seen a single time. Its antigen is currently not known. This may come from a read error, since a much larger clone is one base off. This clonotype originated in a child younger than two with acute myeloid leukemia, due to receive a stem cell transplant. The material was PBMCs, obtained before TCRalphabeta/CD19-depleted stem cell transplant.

CDR3 reads: CSAGRASSRYNEQFF. At the DNA level, the sequence is TGCAGTGCCGGCCGAGCATCCTCACGCTACAATGAGCAGTTCTTC. The chain links TRBV20-1 with TRBJ2-1; confidence is insufficient to name the D gene. The CDR1 and CDR2 encoded by the germline V gene (reference sequence) are DFQATT and SNEGSKA. Measured from the cysteine to the phenylalanine, the CDR3 is 15 residues long. The CDR3 DNA has 45 bases and is translated from base 1. Between the V and J ends, shortened by 6 bases and 3 bases respectively, the junction contains 18 bases.